The 6 T cell receptor beta chains below come from one sample, sequenced in a study of early T cells in non-severe SARS-CoV-2 infection. TCRdb re-derived calls from the 5' RACE reads in MiXCR, one entry per CDR3 protein. The sample has 25,000 to 35,000 distinct CDR3 sequences, over 4.5% seen once; the top ten hold approximately 5.4%. This specimen was whole blood, taken at baseline. The receptors were gathered from an adult who was a healthcare worker with PCR-confirmed SARS-CoV-2 infection or an uninfected control (not recorded which).

The rearrangement joins TRBV7-9 to TRBJ2-2; D might be TRBD2 (6 bases). This CDR3 contains 14 residues. Trimming cost V 9 bases and J 1 base, with 12 bases left between them. Germline CDR1 reads SEHNR; CDR2 reads FQNEAQ (reference sequence). CDR3 residues: CARGGDLNTGELFF. The CDR3 DNA follows: TGTGCCAGGGGGGGAGATCTGAACACCGGGGAGCTGTTTTTT.

This clonotype came up many times. The V gene is TRBV7-9, the J gene TRBJ2-1; D uncertain. Germline CDR1 is SEHNR and CDR2 is FQNEAQ (reference sequence). The V and J ends lost 1 base and 9 bases respectively, with 4 bases between them. The CDR3 length is 11 residues. The DNA for the CDR3 is TGTGCCAGCAGCTTAGTTAGTGAGCAGTTCTTC. Amino acids: CASSLVSEQFF.

This clonotype was seen at least ten times. The V call is TRBV18, the J call TRBJ1-1; D not resolved. V lost 2 bases and J lost 1, with 20 bases in between. Germline-derived CDR1 and CDR2 are KGHSH and LQKENI. CDR3 size: 18 residues. The CDR3 region has the DNA TGTGCCAGCTCACCAAGAGTCTTACCCCAGTCTGGGAACACTGAAGCTTTCTTT. This encodes CASSPRVLPQSGNTEAFF.

This clonotype was detected only a few times. A single base separates this from a much larger clone, so it may be a read error. V usage is TRBV2 and J usage is TRBJ1-5; D remains unclear. Trimming took 4 bases from V and 3 from J, leaving 10 bases between them. CDR1 SNHLY and CDR2 FYNNEI come from the germline V gene. CDR3 size: 14 residues. The CDR3 loop reads CASSVGTSNQPQHF. DNA for the CDR3: TGTGCCAGCAGTGTAGGCACCTCCAATCAGCCCCAGCATTTT.

This clonotype came up a few times. The rearrangement joins TRBV6-2 or TRBV6-3 to TRBJ1-5; D not resolved. The germline CDR1 and CDR2 sequences are MNHEY and SVGEGT. The CDR3 length is 12 residues. With 6 bases removed from V and 4 bases from J, the gap between germline ends came to 7 bases. CDR3 sequence: CASRPGNQPQHF. The CDR3 coding sequence is TGTGCCAGCAGGCCTGGGAATCAGCCCCAGCATTTT.

At least ten counts were recorded for this clonotype. The chain uses TRBV19 and TRBJ2-3; a possible D gene is TRBD1 (6 bases). This CDR3 is 15 amino acids long. V shed 3 bases and J shed 0 bases, with 10 bases lying between them. Germline V gene data show CDR1 as LNHDA and CDR2 as SQIVND (reference sequence). The CDR3 nucleotides read TGTGCCAGTAGTATCAACAGGGCAAGCACAGATACGCAGTATTTT. Its protein is CASSINRASTDTQYF.